Listed below are T cell receptor beta chains from one sample, sequenced in a study of T cells in Graves' hyperthyroidism and ophthalmopathy. TCRdb reprocessed the multiplex PCR reads via MiXCR and lists one record per CDR3 protein. Here the sample spans hundreds of thousands of distinct CDR3 sequences, roughly 20% being singletons. Sequencing was carried out using blood. The receptors stem from a man aged 30 to 45 with Graves' ophthalmopathy. Both conserved end residues are part of each CDR3. The D gene is left open where the match is weak. Only some rows state a clone size, as once, few, many or a class for expanded clones.

TRBD2	TRBJ2-1	few	TRBV27	TGTGCCAGCAGTTTTATGACTAGCGGGAGAAGTGAGCAGTTCTTC	CASSFMTSGRSEQFF
.	TRBJ2-3	.	TRBV12-3/TRBV12-4	TGTGCCAGCAGTTTAGGGGGATATACGCAGTATTTT	CASSLGGYTQYF
.	TRBJ1-5	.	TRBV15	TGTGCCACCAGCAGAGATACGTACAGGAGAAACAATCAGCCCCAGCATTTT	CATSRDTYRRNNQPQHF
.	TRBJ2-1	many	TRBV11-2	TGTGCCAGCAGCTTAGGGTGGGTGGGTTACAATGAGCAGTTCTTC	CASSLGWVGYNEQFF
.	TRBJ2-7	.	TRBV6-2/TRBV6-3	TGTGCCAGCAGTTACCCGCCCCGACCAAGGCCTATCTACGAGCAGTACTTC	CASSYPPRPRPIYEQYF
.	TRBJ1-2	many	TRBV5-1	TGCGCCAGCAGCTTGAGAGGTGATCGGGGTGGCTACACCTTC	CASSLRGDRGGYTF
TRBD1	TRBJ2-1	few	TRBV19	TGTGCCAGTAGTTTCACCGGACAGGGGGCTAATGAGCAGTTCTTC	CASSFTGQGANEQFF
TRBD2	TRBJ2-1	.	TRBV12-3/TRBV12-4	TGTGCCAGCAGTTCAGGGACTAGCGGGAAGCATGAGCAGTTCTTC	CASSSGTSGKHEQFF
TRBD1	TRBJ1-2	.	TRBV7-2	TGTGCCAGCAGCTTCGGGACAGGGCCCTATGGCTACACCTTC	CASSFGTGPYGYTF
.	TRBJ1-5	few	TRBV9	TGTGCCAGCAGCGTAGACGGGAATCAGCCCCAGCATTTT	CASSVDGNQPQHF
.	TRBJ2-1	.	TRBV19	TGTGCCAGTAGTATGGGAGGGGGGGGGAGCTCCTACAATGAGCAGTTCTTC	CASSMGGGGSSYNEQFF
TRBD1	TRBJ1-1	many	TRBV5-6	TGTGCCAGCAGCGATACAGGGGCCACTGAAGCTTTCTTT	CASSDTGATEAFF
.	TRBJ1-5	many	TRBV30	TGTGCCTGGAGCACCGGGACCAAGAATCAGCCCCAGCATTTT	CAWSTGTKNQPQHF
.	TRBJ2-5	many	TRBV6-1	TGTGCCAGCAATCCACGGGGACTTGGCCTAGGGACCCAGTACTTC	CASNPRGLGLGTQYF
TRBD1	TRBJ2-7	few	TRBV7-9	TGTGCCAGCAGCTTAGCGGACAGGGCCGAGCAGTGCTTC	CASSLADRAEQCF
.	TRBJ1-5	many	TRBV6-5	TGTGCCAGCAGTTATCCAGGGATCGGGGTTCAGCCCCAGCATTTT	CASSYPGIGVQPQHF
TRBD2	TRBJ2-6	.	TRBV9	TGTGCCAGCAGCGTAGCACTAGCGGGGTCCTCTGGGGCCAACGTCCTGACTTTC	CASSVALAGSSGANVLTF
.	TRBJ1-2	many	TRBV28	TGTGCCAGCAAATTCGATCCAGCTGGCTACACCTTC	CASKFDPAGYTF
.	TRBJ2-1	.	TRBV28	TGTGCCAGCAGTTCCCCTTTCCGGGCGACCTACAATGAGCAGTTCTTC	CASSSPFRATYNEQFF
TRBD1	TRBJ2-7	.	TRBV24-1	TGTGCCACCAGTTCCGGGACAGGGGACACTGAAGCCTACGAGCAGTACTTC	CATSSGTGDTEAYEQYF
TRBD1	TRBJ2-7	many	TRBV28	TGTGCCAGCATTTCCGGACAGGGGAACTACGAGCAGTACTTC	CASISGQGNYEQYF
TRBD1	TRBJ2-1	.	TRBV10-3	TGTGCCATCAGTGATTCCGGACAGGGGGCCAATGAGCAGTTCTTC	CAISDSGQGANEQFF
.	TRBJ1-2	.	TRBV27	TGTGCCAGCACCTTATTAGGGAGCTATGGCTACACCTTC	CASTLLGSYGYTF
.	TRBJ1-2	.	TRBV18	TGTGCCAGCTCCCCTACGGCGGGGAGTAACTATGGCTACACCTTC	CASSPTAGSNYGYTF
.	TRBJ2-4	.	TRBV6-2/TRBV6-3	TGTGCCAGCAGTGCACCCCCGGGACCCGGATCCAACATTCAGTACTTC	CASSAPPGPGSNIQYF
TRBD1	TRBJ2-2	few	TRBV7-9	TGTGCTCAACAGGGGGCGGCCGGGGAGCTGTTTTTT	CAQQGAAGELFF
.	TRBJ2-6	once	TRBV18	TGTGCCAGCTCACCACTGCCCAGTTTCTCTGGGGCCAACGTCCTGACTTTC	CASSPLPSFSGANVLTF
TRBD2	TRBJ2-1	.	TRBV27	TGTGCCAGCAGTTGGACTAGCGGGAGGCACAATGAGCAGTTCTTC	CASSWTSGRHNEQFF
.	TRBJ1-1	.	TRBV2	TGTGCCAGCAAGAGGGAGGACACTGAAGCTTTCTTT	CASKREDTEAFF
TRBD2	TRBJ2-1	many	TRBV11-3	TGTGCCAGCACTACCCGGGGCGGGGGAACGGCGAAGCAGTTCTTC	CASTTRGGGTAKQFF
TRBD1	TRBJ1-1	many	TRBV11-2	TGTGCCAGCAGCGCCATGACCCTCCGGGACAGAAGGAACACTGAAGCTTTCTTT	CASSAMTLRDRRNTEAFF
TRBD2	TRBJ2-1	.	TRBV6-5	TGTGCCAGCAGTTACTCGGCTAGCGGAAGCTCCTACAATGAGCAGTTCTTC	CASSYSASGSSYNEQFF
.	TRBJ2-7	.	TRBV6-2/TRBV6-3	TGTGCCAGCAGTTACTCGTTGGCCGGCTACGAGCAGTACTTC	CASSYSLAGYEQYF
TRBD2	TRBJ2-1	.	TRBV29-1	TGCAGCGCTGCAGCGGGAAACGAGCAGTTCTTC	CSAAAGNEQFF
TRBD1	TRBJ2-7	.	TRBV3-1	TGTGCCAGCAGCCAAGGCCAGGGGGTTACGCCCTACGAGCAGTACTTC	CASSQGQGVTPYEQYF
TRBD1	TRBJ2-5	many	TRBV2	TGTGCCAGCAGTGAACAAGGACAGGGTATGGAGACCCAGTACTTC	CASSEQGQGMETQYF
.	TRBJ1-5	many	TRBV10-3	TGTGCCATCAGTGAGTCGATAAGGGACCGGGGCAATCAGCCCCAGCATTTT	CAISESIRDRGNQPQHF
TRBD2	TRBJ2-1	.	TRBV24-1	TGTGCCACCAGGGGGACTAGCGGGGGCGACAATGAGCAGTTCTTC	CATRGTSGGDNEQFF
.	TRBJ2-7	.	TRBV20-1	TGCAGTGCCATGACCTCGGAGGTCTACGAGCAGTACTTC	CSAMTSEVYEQYF
.	TRBJ2-7	few	TRBV20-1	TGCAGTGCTCCGAGGGGGAGGGAGGGCCCCTACGAGCAGTACTTC	CSAPRGREGPYEQYF
.	TRBJ1-5	few	TRBV12-3/TRBV12-4	TGTGCCAGCAGTTTGGGCAGGGTGGGGAGCAATCAGCCCCAGCATTTT	CASSLGRVGSNQPQHF
.	TRBJ2-7	.	TRBV4-1	TGCGCCAGCAGCCAGGCCCCCGGGCGGGACGAGCAGTACTTC	CASSQAPGRDEQYF
TRBD2	TRBJ2-1	many	TRBV11-2	TGTGCCAGCAACCCGATAGCGGGAGGGCCAGGTGAGCAGTTCTTC	CASNPIAGGPGEQFF
TRBD1	TRBJ2-5	.	TRBV6-2/TRBV6-3	TGTGCCAGCAGCTACCGGACAGGGACGGTAGAAGAGACCCAGTACTTC	CASSYRTGTVEETQYF
TRBD1	TRBJ1-1	.	TRBV7-9	TGTGCCAGCAGCTCCCTCCTGACAGGGTCGGGGCCTGAAGCTTTCTTT	CASSSLLTGSGPEAFF
TRBD1	TRBJ2-7	few	TRBV6-1	TGTGCCAGCAGTGAATGGGGTACAGGGGGCCTCGAGCAGTACTTC	CASSEWGTGGLEQYF
TRBD1	TRBJ1-5	.	TRBV19	TGTGCCAGTAGTACGACAGGGATGAATCAGCCCCAGCATTTT	CASSTTGMNQPQHF
.	TRBJ2-7	.	TRBV10-2	TGCGCCAGCAGACCCTGGACGGATTCCTACGAGCAGTACTTC	CASRPWTDSYEQYF
.	TRBJ1-1	many	TRBV5-8	TGTGCCAGCAGCTCCAGGGTGGAGATGAACACTGAAGCTTTCTTT	CASSSRVEMNTEAFF
TRBD2	TRBJ2-7	many	TRBV6-5	TGTGCCAGCAGTTACTCGACACTAGCGGTTAGATCCTACGAGCAGTACTTC	CASSYSTLAVRSYEQYF
.	TRBJ2-1	.	TRBV12-3/TRBV12-4	TGTGCCAGCAGTTTTTCAGGGAGCTCCTACGATGAGCAGTTCTTC	CASSFSGSSYDEQFF
.	TRBJ2-5	.	TRBV11-2	TGTGCCAGCAGCTTAGGGGCGACTAGTCAAGAGACCCAGTACTTC	CASSLGATSQETQYF
.	TRBJ2-2	.	TRBV11-2	TGTGCCAGCAGCTCGGTGGGGCGGAACACCGGGGAGCTGTTTTTT	CASSSVGRNTGELFF
.	TRBJ2-1	.	TRBV7-2	TGTGCCGGCAGCCCCCGACCCTGGGACCGTAGGGATGAGCAGTTCTTC	CAGSPRPWDRRDEQFF
.	TRBJ2-5	.	TRBV28	TGTGCCAGTAACCACCCAAGCCAAGAGACCCAGTACTTC	CASNHPSQETQYF
TRBD1	TRBJ2-7	.	TRBV29-1	TGCAGCGCTCTAACAGGGGTGTACGAGCAGTACTTC	CSALTGVYEQYF
TRBD1	TRBJ2-7	many	TRBV6-1	TGTGCCAGCTCTCAGCATCCCGGACAGGGGGCTTACGAGCAGTACTTC	CASSQHPGQGAYEQYF
.	TRBJ1-5	many	TRBV12-3/TRBV12-4	TGTGCCAGCAGCCGGGACGCCGTACAGCCCCAGCATTTT	CASSRDAVQPQHF
TRBD2	TRBJ2-1	.	TRBV5-1	TGCGCCAGCAGCCGGGGACTAGCGGGAGCCGGGAGTAATGAGCAGTTCTTC	CASSRGLAGAGSNEQFF
TRBD1	TRBJ2-5	few	TRBV6-6	TGTGCCAGCAGTTACGCACAGACAGGGGGCGAGAGAGAGACCCAGTACTTC	CASSYAQTGGERETQYF